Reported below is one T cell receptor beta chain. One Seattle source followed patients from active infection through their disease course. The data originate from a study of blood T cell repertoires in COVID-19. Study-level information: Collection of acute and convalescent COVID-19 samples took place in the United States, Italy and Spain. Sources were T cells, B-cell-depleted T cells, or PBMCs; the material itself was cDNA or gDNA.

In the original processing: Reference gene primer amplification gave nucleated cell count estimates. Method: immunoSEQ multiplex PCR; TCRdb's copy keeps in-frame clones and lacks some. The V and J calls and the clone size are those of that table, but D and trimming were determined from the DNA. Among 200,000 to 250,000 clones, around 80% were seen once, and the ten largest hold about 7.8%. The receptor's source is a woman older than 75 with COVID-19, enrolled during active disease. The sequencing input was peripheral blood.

CDR3 coding DNA: TGTGCCAGCAGTCGAAGACTAGCGGGAGTCACCGGGGAGCTGTTTTTT. It codes for CASSRRLAGVTGELFF. The chain is built from TRBV27 and TRBJ2-2; 12 positions match TRBD2. The J segment lost 4 bases and the V segment lost 5 bases, leaving 5 bases of the junction unmatched. Germline V gene data show CDR1 as MNHEY and CDR2 as SMNVEV (reference sequence). The CDR3 spans 16 residues.